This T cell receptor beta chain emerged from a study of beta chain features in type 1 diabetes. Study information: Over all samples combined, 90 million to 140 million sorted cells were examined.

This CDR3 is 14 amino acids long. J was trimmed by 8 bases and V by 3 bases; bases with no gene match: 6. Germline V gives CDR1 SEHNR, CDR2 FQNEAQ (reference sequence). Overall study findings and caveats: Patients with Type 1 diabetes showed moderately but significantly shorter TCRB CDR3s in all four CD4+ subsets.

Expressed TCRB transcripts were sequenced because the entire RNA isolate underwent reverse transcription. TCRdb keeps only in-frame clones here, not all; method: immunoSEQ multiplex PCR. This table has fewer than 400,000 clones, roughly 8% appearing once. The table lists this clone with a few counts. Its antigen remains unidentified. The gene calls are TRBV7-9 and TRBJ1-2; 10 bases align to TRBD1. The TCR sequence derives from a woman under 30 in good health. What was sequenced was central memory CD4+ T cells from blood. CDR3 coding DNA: TGTGCCAGCAGCTTTCCCGGGACAGGGGCCGGCTACACCTTC. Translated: CASSFPGTGAGYTF.